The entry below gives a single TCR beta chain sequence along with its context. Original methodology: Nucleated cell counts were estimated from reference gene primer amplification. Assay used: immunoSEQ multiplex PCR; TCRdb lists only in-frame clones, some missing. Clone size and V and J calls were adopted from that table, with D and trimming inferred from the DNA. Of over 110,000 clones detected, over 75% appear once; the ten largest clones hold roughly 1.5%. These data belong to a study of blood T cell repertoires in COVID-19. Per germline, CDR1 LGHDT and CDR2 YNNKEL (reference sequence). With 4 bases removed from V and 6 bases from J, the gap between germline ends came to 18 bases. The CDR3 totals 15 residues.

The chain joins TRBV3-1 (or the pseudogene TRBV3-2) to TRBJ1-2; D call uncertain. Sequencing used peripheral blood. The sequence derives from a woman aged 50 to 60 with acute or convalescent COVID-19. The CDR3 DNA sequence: TGTGCCAGCAGCCTCAAGAGGGTCTATGGTAATGGCTACACCTTC. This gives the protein CASSLKRVYGNGYTF.